A few counts support the clone carrying this T cell receptor (beta chain). The target antigen is unknown. The data originate from a study of a mutant IDH1 vaccine in newly diagnosed glioma. As for the study in general: The sex distribution of treated patients was about 62% male and roughly 40% female, with a mean age of roughly 40 years. Most patients had radiochemotherapy with temozolomide before enrollment; others had one alone. Notes on the study in general: Among top peripheral T cell clonotypes, changes seemed unrelated to pseudoprogression.

Clones were sequenced by immunoSEQ multiplex PCR, and TCRdb holds only the in-frame ones, with some missing. The data hold about 32,000 clones, with over 75% observed a single time. Time point indicated: baseline, week 1 (first vaccination visit). As for treatment: pre-vaccination baseline after standard-of-care therapy. Each donor presented with a new WHO grade 3 or 4 astrocytoma that tested IDH1-mutant and showed ATRX loss. This specimen consisted of PBMCs, obtained from a glioma patient treated with radiotherapy, temozolomide or both. This sequence was found in a man aged 25-45 years with glioma.

For the CDR3, the DNA is TGTGCCAGCAGCTCTGAACAGAACACTGAAGCTTTCTTT. This gives the protein CASSSEQNTEAFF. The V gene is TRBV7-9, the J gene TRBJ1-1; D not certain. The V gene's germline CDR1 is SEHNR and CDR2 FQNEAQ (reference sequence). V was trimmed by 4 bases and J by 1 base, leaving 7 bases between them. This CDR3 has 13 amino acids.